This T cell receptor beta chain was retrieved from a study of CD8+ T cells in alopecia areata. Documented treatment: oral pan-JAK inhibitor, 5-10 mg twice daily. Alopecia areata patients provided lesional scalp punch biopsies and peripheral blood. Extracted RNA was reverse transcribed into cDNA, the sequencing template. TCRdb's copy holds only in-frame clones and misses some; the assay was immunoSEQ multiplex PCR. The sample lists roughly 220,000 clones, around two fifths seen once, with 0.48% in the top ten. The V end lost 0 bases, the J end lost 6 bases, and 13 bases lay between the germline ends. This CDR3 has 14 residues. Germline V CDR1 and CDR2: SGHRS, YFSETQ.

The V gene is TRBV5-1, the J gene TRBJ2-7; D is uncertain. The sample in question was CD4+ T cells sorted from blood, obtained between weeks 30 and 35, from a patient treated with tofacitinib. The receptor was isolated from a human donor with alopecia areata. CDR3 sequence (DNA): TGCGCCAGCAGCTTGGATAGGGTGGAAGGCGAGCAGTACTTC. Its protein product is CASSLDRVEGEQYF.